One and the same sample provided the 32 T cell receptor beta chains below, sequenced in a study of immune cell composition in non-small cell lung cancer. Sequencing was performed with immunoSEQ multiplex PCR; in TCRdb, only in-frame clones are kept and a portion is missing. Of about 6,600 clones listed, 78% are singletons. The sample was lung tumor tissue. The receptors were gathered from a human donor with non-small cell lung cancer.

A word on this clone: This sample includes further DNA sequences coding for the same CDR3. The chain employs TRBV5-1 and TRBJ2-7; possible D gene TRBD1, 6 bases. V dropped 0 bases and J dropped 4 bases, with 14 bases sitting between them. CDR1 is SGHRS and CDR2 is YFSETQ in the germline V gene. The CDR3 extends over 15 amino acids. The CDR3 bases are TGCGCCAGCAGCTTGGGGCAGGGGTTTTCGTACGAGCAGTACTTC. Its protein is CASSLGQGFSYEQYF.

The V call is TRBV7-2, the J call TRBJ1-2; tentative D call: TRBD1 (5 bases). Looked up from germline, CDR1 is SGHTA and CDR2 is FQGNSA. V was cut by 5 bases and J by 0 bases, with 13 bases left in between. This CDR3 is 15 amino acids long. CDR3 amino acids: CASSAGTDTNYGYTF. DNA for the CDR3: TGTGCCAGCAGCGCGGGGACGGATACTAACTATGGCTACACCTTC. The variable domain in full, with the rest retrieved from reference TRBV7-2 and TRBJ1-2, is GAGVSQSPSNKVTEKGKDVELRCDPISGHTALYWYRQSLGQGLEFLIYFQGNSAPDKSGLPSDRFSAERTGGSVSTLTIQRTQQEDSAVYLCASSAGTDTNYGYTFGSGTRLTVV.

This rearrangement joins TRBV5-1 to TRBJ2-7, with 7 bases fitting TRBD1. Germline lookup yields CDR1 SGHRS and CDR2 YFSETQ. With 0 bases clipped from V and 2 bases from J, the junction kept 8 bases outside the gene matches. The CDR3 covers 16 residues. The CDR3 DNA sequence: TGCGCCAGCAGCTTGGGTGGGACAGCGATAACCTACGAGCAGTACTTC. Translating gives CASSLGGTAITYEQYF. The whole variable domain, filled in from reference TRBV5-1 and TRBJ2-7, reads KAGVTQTPRYLIKTRGQQVTLSCSPISGHRSVSWYQQTPGQGLQFLFEYFSETQRNKGNFPGRFSGRQFSNSRSEMNVSTLELGDSALYLCASSLGGTAITYEQYFGPGTRLTVT.

V and J are TRBV10-2 and TRBJ2-7; 11 bases line up with TRBD2. The CDR3 is 16 residues long. J was trimmed by 4 bases and V by 7 bases; bases with no gene match: 12. CDR1 WSHSY and CDR2 SAAADI come from the germline V gene. The CDR3 loop reads CASKTSGGRGLYEQYF. The CDR3 nucleotides read TGCGCCAGCAAAACTAGCGGGGGCCGGGGCCTATACGAGCAGTACTTC.

The chain links TRBV9 to TRBJ2-3; D uncertain. V lost 4 bases, J lost 4 bases, and 13 bases lay in between. The CDR3 extends over 14 amino acids. Germline V lookup: CDR1 SGDLS, CDR2 YYNGEE. CDR3 region: CASSSEVASDTQYF. The CDR3 DNA is TGTGCCAGCAGCTCAGAGGTAGCTTCAGATACGCAGTATTTT. The full variable domain, rest sourced from reference TRBV9 and TRBJ2-3, is DSGVTQTPKHLITATGQRVTLRCSPRSGDLSVYWYQQSLDQGLQFLIQYYNGEERAKGNILERFSAQQFPDLHSELNLSSLELGDSALYFCASSSEVASDTQYFGPGTRLTVL.

The chain links TRBV7-7 to TRBJ2-7, with unresolved D. The ends were cut back, 7 bases at V and 6 bases at J, with 10 bases in the middle. The CDR3 is 11 residues long. The V gene's germline CDR1 is SSHAT and CDR2 FNYEAQ (reference sequence). The CDR3 region has the DNA TGTGCCAGCAACCCCTGGAGCGAGCAGTACTTC. Protein: CASNPWSEQYF.

CDR3 in amino acids: CASSRGQEETQYF. As DNA, the CDR3 is TGTGCCAGCAGTAGGGGACAGGAGGAGACCCAGTACTTC. The chain recombines TRBV7-2 with TRBJ2-5; TRBD1 aligns across 8 bases. V shed 6 bases and J 5 bases; nucleotides not matched to a gene: 5. Germline values: CDR1 SGHTA, CDR2 FQGNSA. CDR3 size: 13 residues.

V is TRBV7-9 and J is TRBJ1-4; a possible D gene is TRBD1 (6 bases). From germline, CDR1 is SEHNR and CDR2 FQNEAQ (reference sequence). V was cut by 5 bases and J by 4 bases, with 17 bases left in between. The CDR3 has 16 amino acids. CDR3 region: CASSANREGRNEKLFF. The CDR3 coding sequence is TGTGCCAGCAGCGCGAACAGGGAGGGTCGTAATGAAAAACTGTTTTTT.

This sequence joins TRBV7-2 and TRBJ2-5; TRBD2 aligns across 11 bases. V was clipped by 1 base and J by 2 bases; unmatched bases: 3. Per the germline V gene, CDR1 is SGHTA and CDR2 is FQGNSA. The CDR3 is 16 residues long. CDR3 residues: CASSLVWTSGQETQYF. Here the CDR3 DNA reads TGTGCCAGCAGCTTAGTTTGGACTAGCGGGCAAGAGACCCAGTACTTC.

This chain uses TRBV13 with TRBJ2-1; 12 bases line up with TRBD2. Germline loops: CDR1 PRHDT, CDR2 FYEKMQ (reference sequence). V was pared by 5 bases and J by 7 bases, with 6 bases of the junction left unmatched. The CDR3 consists of 15 residues. The CDR3 DNA reads TGTGCCAGCAGCCCAGCTAGCGGGGGGGGGAATGAGCAGTTCTTC. Translating gives CASSPASGGGNEQFF. Full variable domain (remainder filled in from reference TRBV13 and TRBJ2-1): AAGVIQSPRHLIKEKRETATLKCYPIPRHDTVYWYQQGPGQDPQFLISFYEKMQSDKGSIPDRFSAQQFSDYHSELNMSSLELGDSALYFCASSPASGGGNEQFFGPGTRLTVL.

This chain connects TRBV25-1 to TRBJ2-1; possible D gene TRBD2, 6 bases. Trimming removed 7 bases at V and 8 bases at J, with 24 bases between. Germline V gives CDR1 MGHDK, CDR2 SYGVNS. The CDR3 contains 16 residues. CDR3 in amino acids: CASTRKGSWGVDEQFF. The DNA of the CDR3 is TGTGCCAGCACCCGAAAGGGGAGTTGGGGGGTGGATGAGCAGTTCTTC.

The chain employs TRBV30 and TRBJ2-7, with a weak D call TRBD1 (5 bases). The CDR3 totals 13 residues. Germline CDR1 GTSNPN, CDR2 SVGIG (reference sequence). V shed 2 bases and J shed 2 bases, with 10 bases lying between them. The CDR3 sequence: CAWSRGTAYEQYF. The CDR3 region has the DNA TGTGCCTGGAGTAGGGGTACCGCCTACGAGCAGTACTTC.

The chain carries TRBV27 and TRBJ2-1; D might be TRBD1 (5 bases). With 3 bases removed from V and 6 bases from J, the gap between germline ends came to 12 bases. The CDR3 is 14 residues long. Germline V gene lookup returns CDR1 MNHEY and CDR2 SMNVEV (reference sequence). The CDR3 reads CASSFLGPRNEQFF. CDR3 nucleotides: TGTGCCAGCAGTTTTCTGGGGCCCCGCAATGAGCAGTTCTTC.

The J gene is TRBJ1-6, the V gene TRBV15, with D possibly matching TRBD1 (5 bases). Germline V gene sequence: CDR1 LNHNV, CDR2 YYDKDF (reference sequence). V lost 4 bases to trimming and J lost 8 bases, with 18 bases between them. This CDR3 has 16 amino acids. The CDR3, as DNA: TGTGCCACCAGCACCGGGACGGGACGGGGGGATTCACCCCTCCACTTT. As protein: CATSTGTGRGDSPLHF.

V is TRBV19 and J is TRBJ1-1; maybe TRBD1 (5 bases). Germline assignment: CDR1 LNHDA and CDR2 SQIVND (reference sequence). The CDR3 contains 15 residues. Trimming removed 4 bases from V and 0 bases from J, with 12 bases in between. CDR3 bases: TGTGCCAGTAGTAGGAAGACAGACCTGAACACTGAAGCTTTCTTT. Translation: CASSRKTDLNTEAFF.

This clone was seen once. The chain is built from TRBV4-1 and TRBJ2-2, with D possibly TRBD2 on 5 matching bases. CDR1 is MGHRA and CDR2 is YSYEKL in the germline V gene. The V end was cut by 0 bases, the J end by 7 bases, with 12 bases between. This CDR3 contains 15 residues. In DNA, the CDR3 is TGCGCCAGCAGCCAAGATCGGGGTTCGGGCGGGGAGCTGTTTTTT. It encodes CASSQDRGSGGELFF.

The chain carries TRBV12-5 and TRBJ2-1, with a tentative D call TRBD2 (6 bases). V lost 7 bases to trimming and J lost 4 bases, with 14 bases between them. In germline, CDR1 is LGHNT, CDR2 FRNRAP. The CDR3 extends over 14 amino acids. CDR3 nucleotides: TGTGCTAGTGCTCCCACTAGCCCGTACAATGAGCAGTTCTTC. Its protein is CASAPTSPYNEQFF.

The rearrangement joins TRBV5-6 to TRBJ2-1; 9 nucleotides line up with TRBD1. Germline V gene sequence: CDR1 SGHDT, CDR2 YYEEEE. V lost 4 bases, J lost 3 bases, and 5 bases stayed unmatched. The CDR3 extends over 15 amino acids. The CDR3 here is CASSAGQGNYNEQFF. The CDR3 DNA reads as TGTGCCAGCAGCGCGGGACAGGGAAACTACAATGAGCAGTTCTTC. Full variable domain (rest looked up from reference TRBV5-6 and TRBJ2-1): DAGVTQSPTHLIKTRGQQVTLRCSPKSGHDTVSWYQQALGQGPQFIFQYYEEEERQRGNFPDRFSGHQFPNYSSELNVNALLLGDSALYLCASSAGQGNYNEQFFGPGTRLTVL.

The J gene is TRBJ2-1, the V gene TRBV6-1, with D possibly TRBD2 on 5 matching bases. CDR3 length: 13 amino acids. V gave up 3 bases and J gave up 5 bases, with 8 bases separating them. CDR1 MNHNS and CDR2 SASEGT come from the germline V gene. In DNA, the CDR3 is TGTGCCAGCAGTGAGAGGGAGCACAATGAGCAGTTCTTC. This gives the protein CASSEREHNEQFF.

The chain joins TRBV7-3 to TRBJ2-2; D is possibly TRBD1 (5 bases). CDR1 and CDR2 (germline): SGHTA, FQGTGA. The ends were cut back, 5 bases at V and 3 bases at J, with 10 bases in the middle. The CDR3 runs 14 residues. CDR3 DNA: TGTGCCAGCAGCCGAAAGGGGTACACCGGGGAGCTGTTTTTT. Its translation: CASSRKGYTGELFF.

The chain joins TRBV6-5 to TRBJ2-7; 9 bases map to TRBD1. CDR3 length: 15 residues. V gave up 6 bases and J gave up 0 bases; unmatched junction bases: 6. Germline loops: CDR1 MNHEY, CDR2 SVGAGI. This CDR3 is CASRLDRGSSYEQYF. CDR3 in DNA: TGTGCCAGCAGATTAGACAGGGGGAGCTCCTACGAGCAGTACTTC.

The chain couples TRBV5-1 to TRBJ2-7, with 8 bases aligning to TRBD2. The CDR3 runs to 16 residues. V dropped 4 bases and J dropped 2; count of bases not matched to a gene: 11. Germline-derived CDR1 and CDR2 are SGHRS and YFSETQ. The CDR3 DNA is TGCGCCAGCAGCCCCACAACGGGGGGGCCTCCCTACGAGCAGTACTTC. Translating it yields CASSPTTGGPPYEQYF.

The V call is TRBV19, the J call TRBJ2-3; D gene ambiguous. Looked up from germline, CDR1 is LNHDA and CDR2 is SQIVND (reference sequence). Trimming removed 1 base from V and 8 bases from J, with 13 bases in between. This CDR3 region has 14 residues. The CDR3 nucleotides are TGTGCCAGTAGTATAGGACCAGGTGATGGTACGCAGTATTTT. Translating it yields CASSIGPGDGTQYF.

This chain joins TRBV18 and TRBJ2-7; 7 nucleotides align to TRBD1. V lost 5 bases to trimming and J lost 3 bases; unmatched junction nucleotides: 10. CDR3 length: 15 residues. Germline lookup yields CDR1 KGHSH and CDR2 LQKENI. The CDR3 region has the DNA TGTGCCAGCTCAACGCAACCCACAGGGGTCTACGAGCAGTACTTC. Its translation: CASSTQPTGVYEQYF. The full variable domain, rest sourced from reference TRBV18 and TRBJ2-7, is NAGVMQNPRHLVRRRGQEARLRCSPMKGHSHVYWYRQLPEEGLKFMVYLQKENIIDESGMPKERFSAEFPKEGPSILRIQQVVRGDSAAYFCASSTQPTGVYEQYFGPGTRLTVT.

The chain joins TRBV19 to TRBJ2-7, with a weak D call TRBD2 (6 bases). Trimming shortened V by 6 bases and J by 5 bases, and 20 bases separated the two germline ends. The germline CDR1 and CDR2 sequences are LNHDA and SQIVND (reference sequence). The CDR3 loop spans 15 amino acids. CDR3 residues: CASSRKGLSLDEQYF. CDR3 bases: TGTGCCAGTAGCCGAAAGGGACTTTCCCTGGACGAGCAGTACTTC.

This rearrangement joins TRBV2 to TRBJ1-1; D possibly corresponds to TRBD1 (5 bases). The germline V gene has CDR1 SNHLY and CDR2 FYNNEI. The V gene lost 3 bases and the J gene lost 0 bases, with 11 bases spanning the gap. The CDR3 loop spans 15 amino acids. CDR3 residues: CASSDPGHVNTEAFF. The CDR3 DNA reads as TGTGCCAGCAGTGACCCCGGACATGTGAACACTGAAGCTTTCTTT.

This clone was counted a few times. The V call is TRBV29-1, the J call TRBJ2-5, with no clear D. The germline V gene encodes CDR1 SQVTM and CDR2 ANQGSEA. V lost 3 bases, J lost 4 bases, and 12 bases lay in between. The CDR3 is 13 amino acids. CDR3 DNA sequence: TGCAGCGTTGACGCCGGGTCTCGAGAGACCCAGTACTTC. Encoded protein: CSVDAGSRETQYF.

The chain links TRBV19 to TRBJ2-5; the match to TRBD2 covers 10 bases. Germline V gives CDR1 LNHDA, CDR2 SQIVND (reference sequence). The V and J ends lost 3 bases and 3 bases, in that order; junction bases with no gene match: 4. This CDR3 contains 15 residues. The CDR3 nucleotides read TGTGCCAGTAGTATCCAAGGGACTAGCGAAGAGACCCAGTACTTC. It is translated as CASSIQGTSEETQYF. Looking up the rest from reference TRBV19 and TRBJ2-5 gives the full variable domain: DGGITQSPKYLFRKEGQNVTLSCEQNLNHDAMYWYRQDPGQGLRLIYYSQIVNDFQKGDIAEGYSVSREKKESFPLTVTSAQKNPTAFYLCASSIQGTSEETQYFGPGTRLLVL.

This clone was seen only a few times. The chain uses TRBV27 and TRBJ2-1, with 7 bases that match TRBD1. CDR3 length: 17 amino acids. J was trimmed by 3 bases and V by 9 bases; bases with no gene match: 17. Per the germline V gene, CDR1 is MNHEY and CDR2 is SMNVEV (reference sequence). CDR3 nucleotide sequence: TGTGCCAGTGAGGACAGGAGTTCCCCCTTATTCTACAATGAGCAGTTCTTC. Translating gives CASEDRSSPLFYNEQFF.

The rearrangement uses TRBV10-3 and TRBJ2-1; 10 bases are a match to TRBD2. The CDR3 has 15 amino acids. Germline loops: CDR1 ENHRY, CDR2 SYGVKD. With V trimmed by 7 bases and J by 7 bases, 10 bases remained unmatched. CDR3 in amino acids: CAITKGSGRGNEQFF. CDR3 in DNA: TGTGCCATCACCAAAGGGAGCGGGAGGGGAAATGAGCAGTTCTTC.

V is TRBV6-5 and J is TRBJ2-1, with D unclear. CDR3 length: 13 residues. Germline V lookup: CDR1 MNHEY, CDR2 SVGAGI. Trimming took off 6 bases at V and 5 bases at J, with 11 bases between the two ends. The CDR3 coding sequence is TGTGCCAGCAGCCTCCTGTCGGACAATGAGCAGTTCTTC. Its protein product is CASSLLSDNEQFF.

This clone was picked up a small number of times. This chain connects TRBV27 to TRBJ1-2; maybe TRBD1 (6 bases). Trimming stripped 1 base from V and 5 bases from J, with 11 bases between. The CDR3 length is 14 residues. Germline V gene sequence: CDR1 MNHEY, CDR2 SMNVEV (reference sequence). The CDR3 protein is CASSLFPQGYGYTF. The CDR3 DNA follows: TGTGCCAGCAGTTTATTTCCCCAGGGGTATGGCTACACCTTC.